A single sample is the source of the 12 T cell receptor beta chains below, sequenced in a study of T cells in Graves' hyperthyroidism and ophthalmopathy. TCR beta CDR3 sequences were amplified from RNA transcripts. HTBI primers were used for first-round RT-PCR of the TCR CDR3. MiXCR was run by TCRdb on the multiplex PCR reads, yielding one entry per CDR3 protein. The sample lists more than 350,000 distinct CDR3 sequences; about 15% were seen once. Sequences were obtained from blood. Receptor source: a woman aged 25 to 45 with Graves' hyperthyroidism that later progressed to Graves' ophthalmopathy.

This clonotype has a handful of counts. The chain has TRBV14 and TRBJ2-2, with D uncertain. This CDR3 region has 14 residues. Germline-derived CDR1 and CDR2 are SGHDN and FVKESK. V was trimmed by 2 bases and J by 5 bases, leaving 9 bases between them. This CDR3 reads CASSQQLGTGELFF. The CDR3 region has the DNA TGTGCCAGCAGCCAACAGTTGGGGACCGGGGAGCTGTTTTTT. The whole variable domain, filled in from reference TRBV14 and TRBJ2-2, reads EAGVTQFPSHSVIEKGQTVTLRCDPISGHDNLYWYRRVMGKEIKFLLHFVKESKQDESGMPNNRFLAERTGGTYSTLKVQPAELEDSGVYFCASSQQLGTGELFFGEGSRLTVL.

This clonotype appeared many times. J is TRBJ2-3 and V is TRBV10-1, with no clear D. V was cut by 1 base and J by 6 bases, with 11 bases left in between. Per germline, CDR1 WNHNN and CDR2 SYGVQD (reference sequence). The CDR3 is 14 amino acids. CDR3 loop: CASSEWTPADTQYF. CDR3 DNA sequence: TGCGCCAGCAGTGAGTGGACCCCCGCGGATACGCAGTATTTT.

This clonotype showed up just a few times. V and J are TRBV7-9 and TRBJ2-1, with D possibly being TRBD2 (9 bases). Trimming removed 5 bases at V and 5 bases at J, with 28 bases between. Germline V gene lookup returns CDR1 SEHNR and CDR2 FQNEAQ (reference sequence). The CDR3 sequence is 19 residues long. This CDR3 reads CASSRLWASGTGDDNEQFF. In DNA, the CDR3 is TGTGCCAGCAGCAGATTGTGGGCTAGCGGGACAGGCGATGACAATGAGCAGTTCTTC.

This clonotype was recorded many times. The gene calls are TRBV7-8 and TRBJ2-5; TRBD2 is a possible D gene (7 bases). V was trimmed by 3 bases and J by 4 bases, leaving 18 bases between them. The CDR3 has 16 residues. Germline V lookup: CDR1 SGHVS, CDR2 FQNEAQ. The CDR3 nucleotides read TGTGCCAGCAGCTTGGGGGGCAGCGGGGACGGAGAGACCCAGTACTTC. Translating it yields CASSLGGSGDGETQYF.

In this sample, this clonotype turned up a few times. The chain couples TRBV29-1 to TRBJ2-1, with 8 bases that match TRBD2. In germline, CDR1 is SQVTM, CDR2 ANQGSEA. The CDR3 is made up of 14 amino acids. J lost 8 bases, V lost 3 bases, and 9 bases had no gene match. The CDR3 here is CSVEGAGVLDEQFF. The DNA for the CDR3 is TGCAGCGTTGAGGGAGCGGGAGTATTGGATGAGCAGTTCTTC.

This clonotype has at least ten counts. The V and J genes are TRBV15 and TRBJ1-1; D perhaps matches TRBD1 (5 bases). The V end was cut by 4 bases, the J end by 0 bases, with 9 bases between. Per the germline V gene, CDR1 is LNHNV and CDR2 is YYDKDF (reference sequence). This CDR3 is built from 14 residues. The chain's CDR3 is CATSIGGMNTEAFF. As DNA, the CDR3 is TGTGCCACCAGCATCGGGGGTATGAACACTGAAGCTTTCTTT.

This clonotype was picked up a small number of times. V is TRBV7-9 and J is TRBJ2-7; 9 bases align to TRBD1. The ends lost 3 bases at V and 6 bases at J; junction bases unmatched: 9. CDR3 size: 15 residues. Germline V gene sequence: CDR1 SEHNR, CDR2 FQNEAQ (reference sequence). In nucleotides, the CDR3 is TGTGCCAGCAGCTTGTTGACAGGGGGACGGGGCGAGCAGTACTTC. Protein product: CASSLLTGGRGEQYF.

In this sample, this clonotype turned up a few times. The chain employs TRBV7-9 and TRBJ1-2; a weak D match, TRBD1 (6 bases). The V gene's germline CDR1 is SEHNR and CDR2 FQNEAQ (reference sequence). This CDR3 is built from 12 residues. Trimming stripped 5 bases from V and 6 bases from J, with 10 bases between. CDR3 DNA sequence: TGTGCCAGCAGCAAAGACAGGCATGGCTACACCTTC. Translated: CASSKDRHGYTF.

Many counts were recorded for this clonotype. The CDR3 nucleotides read TGCAGTGCTAGAGAAGCCCGGACTAGCGGGAGGGATACGCAGTATTTT. It translates to CSAREARTSGRDTQYF. This chain joins TRBV20-1 and TRBJ2-3; 14 bases align to TRBD2. J was trimmed by 6 bases and V by 0 bases; bases with no gene match: 5. Germline CDR1 and CDR2: DFQATT and SNEGSKA (reference sequence). The CDR3 is 16 residues long.

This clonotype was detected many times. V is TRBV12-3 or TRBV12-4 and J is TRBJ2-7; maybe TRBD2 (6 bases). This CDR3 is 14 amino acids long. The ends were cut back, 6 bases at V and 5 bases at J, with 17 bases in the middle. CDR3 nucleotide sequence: TGTGCCAGCAGCCAGGGACTGCTAATCCACGAGCAGTACTTC. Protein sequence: CASSQGLLIHEQYF.

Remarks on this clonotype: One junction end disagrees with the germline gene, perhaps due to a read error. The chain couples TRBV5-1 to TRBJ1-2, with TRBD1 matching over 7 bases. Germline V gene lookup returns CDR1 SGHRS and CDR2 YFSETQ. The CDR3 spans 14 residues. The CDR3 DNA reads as TGCGCCAGCAGCTTGGGGACAGGATCCTATGGCTGCACCTTC. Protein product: CASSLGTGSYGCTF.

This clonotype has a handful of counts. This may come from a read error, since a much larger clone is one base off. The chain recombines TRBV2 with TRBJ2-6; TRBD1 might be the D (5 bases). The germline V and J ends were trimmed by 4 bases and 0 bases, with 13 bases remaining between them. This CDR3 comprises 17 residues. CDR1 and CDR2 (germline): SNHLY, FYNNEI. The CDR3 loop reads CASSVGRGSSGANVLTF. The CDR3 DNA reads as TGTGCCAGCAGTGTCGGTAGGGGAAGCTCTGGGGCCAACGTCCTGACTTTC.